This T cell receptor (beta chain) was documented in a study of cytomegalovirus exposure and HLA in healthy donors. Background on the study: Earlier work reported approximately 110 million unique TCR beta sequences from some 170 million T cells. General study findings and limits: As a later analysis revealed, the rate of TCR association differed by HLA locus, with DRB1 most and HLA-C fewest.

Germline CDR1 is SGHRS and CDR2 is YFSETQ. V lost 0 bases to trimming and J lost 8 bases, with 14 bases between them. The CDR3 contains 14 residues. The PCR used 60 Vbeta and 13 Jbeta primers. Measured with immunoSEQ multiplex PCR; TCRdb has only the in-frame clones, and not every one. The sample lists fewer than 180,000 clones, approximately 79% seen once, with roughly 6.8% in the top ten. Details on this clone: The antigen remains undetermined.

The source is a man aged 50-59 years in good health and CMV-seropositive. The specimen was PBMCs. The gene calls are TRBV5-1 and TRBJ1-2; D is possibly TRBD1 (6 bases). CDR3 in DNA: TGCGCCAGCAGCTTGGAAAATGGGGGGGGCGGCTACACCTTC. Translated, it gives CASSLENGGGGYTF. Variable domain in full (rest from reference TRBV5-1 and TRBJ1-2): KAGVTQTPRYLIKTRGQQVTLSCSPISGHRSVSWYQQTPGQGLQFLFEYFSETQRNKGNFPGRFSGRQFSNSRSEMNVSTLELGDSALYLCASSLENGGGGYTFGSGTRLTVV.